The 32 T cell receptor beta chains below come from one sample, sequenced in a study of Tregs in tolerant kidney transplant recipients. What these receptors recognize is not known. Sequenced by immunoSEQ multiplex PCR; TCRdb stores in-frame clones only, minus some. The repertoire holds around 16,000 clones, over 50% seen once, with roughly 3% in the top ten. The material sequenced was Tregs from blood cultured with allogeneic cells. The receptors shown here come from a human donor in good health.

The chain carries TRBV5-1 and TRBJ2-2; 7 bases map to TRBD2. Looked up from germline, CDR1 is SGHRS and CDR2 is YFSETQ. Germline trimming cut 4 bases from V and 6 bases from J; bases unmatched to any gene: 6. CDR3 length: 14 amino acids. CDR3 coding DNA: TGCGCCAGCAGCCCCCTCAGCGGGGCCGGGGAGCTGTTTTTT. This translates into CASSPLSGAGELFF.

The CDR3 region is CASSSLGELFF. The CDR3 DNA is TGTGCCAGCAGTTCCCTCGGGGAGCTGTTTTTT. V is TRBV6-1 and J is TRBJ2-2; D gene unclear. Germline CDR1 is MNHNS and CDR2 is SASEGT. This CDR3 has 11 residues. Trimming took off 5 bases at V and 7 bases at J, with 5 bases between the two ends.

V usage is TRBV7-8 and J usage is TRBJ2-1; TRBD2 agrees at 8 bases. V was clipped by 5 bases and J by 8 bases; unmatched bases: 14. CDR1 is SGHVS and CDR2 is FQNEAQ in the germline V gene. This CDR3 spans 16 amino acids. DNA for the CDR3: TGTGCCAGCAGCCTTACCGGGACTAGACTGATGGATGAGCAGTTCTTC. Its translation is CASSLTGTRLMDEQFF.

This clone was seen a handful of times. V and J are TRBV19 and TRBJ1-2; possibly TRBD1 for D (5 bases). V shed 6 bases and J shed 5 bases, with 22 bases lying between them. The CDR3 has 16 residues. In germline, CDR1 is LNHDA, CDR2 SQIVND (reference sequence). CDR3 DNA: TGTGCCAGTAGCCAGACAGATACCCGTATCTCGTATGGCTACACCTTC. Protein sequence: CASSQTDTRISYGYTF.

DNA for the CDR3: TGTGCCAGCAGCCCTCGACAGGGTTTGTCCATTCAGTACTTC. Its protein is CASSPRQGLSIQYF. The chain links TRBV9 to TRBJ2-4; 7 bases agree with TRBD1. Losses at the gene ends were 4 bases for V and 9 bases for J; bases not matched to a gene: 10. Per the germline V gene, CDR1 is SGDLS and CDR2 is YYNGEE. The CDR3 loop spans 14 amino acids.

The rearrangement uses TRBV7-9 and TRBJ1-1, with D perhaps TRBD1 (6 bases). Germline CDR1 SEHNR, CDR2 FQNEAQ (reference sequence). The CDR3 has 18 residues. V shed 5 bases and J shed 0 bases, with 22 bases lying between them. The CDR3 here is CASSPRTDLRGLNTEAFF. The DNA of the CDR3 is TGTGCCAGCAGCCCTAGGACAGATCTACGCGGCTTGAACACTGAAGCTTTCTTT. Drawing the rest from reference TRBV7-9 and TRBJ1-1, the complete variable domain is DTGVSQNPRHKITKRGQNVTFRCDPISEHNRLYWYRQTLGQGPEFLTYFQNEAQLEKSRLLSDRFSAERPKGSFSTLEIQRTEQGDSAMYLCASSPRTDLRGLNTEAFFGQGTRLTVV.

The J gene is TRBJ1-2, the V gene TRBV5-4; tentatively, D is TRBD1 (6 bases). The CDR3 loop spans 13 amino acids. Deletions cut 3 bases from V and 3 bases from J, with 9 bases between. From germline, CDR1 is SGHNT and CDR2 YYREEE (reference sequence). CDR3 protein: CASSSDRHYGYTF. CDR3 DNA: TGTGCCAGCAGCTCAGACAGGCACTATGGCTACACCTTC. Together with reference TRBV5-4 and TRBJ1-2, the CDR3 gives the full variable domain: ETGVTQSPTHLIKTRGQQVTLRCSSQSGHNTVSWYQQALGQGPQFIFQYYREEENGRGNFPPRFSGLQFPNYSSELNVNALELDDSALYLCASSSDRHYGYTFGSGTRLTVV.

The chain couples TRBV29-1 to TRBJ1-1; the D gene is possibly TRBD1 (6 bases). This CDR3 has 16 residues. Per the germline V gene, CDR1 is SQVTM and CDR2 is ANQGSEA. Trimming pared 1 base from V and 4 bases from J, leaving 19 bases between. CDR3 residues: CSVEARKRGRVTEAFF. The CDR3, as DNA: TGCAGCGTTGAAGCTCGCAAAAGGGGGAGGGTCACTGAAGCTTTCTTT.

This clone is medium-sized (0.01 to 0.1%) in the sample. V and J are TRBV6-1 and TRBJ1-5, with 7 bases matching TRBD1. In germline, CDR1 is MNHNS, CDR2 SASEGT. Trimming cost V 6 bases and J 7 bases; bases outside gene matches: 12. This CDR3 region has 15 residues. As DNA, the CDR3 is TGTGCCAGCAGAGCCTTGGGGGGCAGGGGGCAGCCCCAGCATTTT. It codes for CASRALGGRGQPQHF.

The chain recombines TRBV11-3 with TRBJ2-1; a possible D gene is TRBD2 (5 bases). Trimming left V 8 bases short and J 6 bases short, with 8 bases between. The CDR3 extends over 11 amino acids. In germline, CDR1 is SGHNT, CDR2 YENEEA. The CDR3 DNA is TGTGCCAGCGGGAGAACCAATGAGCAGTTCTTC. Translating it yields CASGRTNEQFF.

This rearrangement joins TRBV5-6 to TRBJ2-1, with 11 bases that match TRBD1. Germline V gene data show CDR1 as SGHDT and CDR2 as YYEEEE. The CDR3 contains 15 residues. V was clipped by 2 bases and J by 10 bases; unmatched bases: 8. The CDR3 sequence is CASSFRDRGFGEQFF. DNA for the CDR3: TGTGCCAGCAGCTTCAGGGACAGGGGGTTCGGGGAGCAGTTCTTC.

V usage is TRBV11-2 and J usage is TRBJ2-7; D may be TRBD2 (6 bases). The V gene lost 0 bases and the J gene lost 7 bases, with 22 bases spanning the gap. The CDR3 runs 17 residues. Germline V gene data show CDR1 as SGHAT and CDR2 as FQNNGV. The DNA of the CDR3 is TGTGCCAGCAGCTTAGAGGCCCGGAGGGGTCTGGGTGGGGAGCAGTACTTC. It yields the protein CASSLEARRGLGGEQYF. The full variable domain, with the rest looked up from reference TRBV11-2 and TRBJ2-7, is EAGVAQSPRYKIIEKRQSVAFWCNPISGHATLYWYQQILGQGPKLLIQFQNNGVVDDSQLPKDRFSAERLKGVDSTLKIQPAKLEDSAVYLCASSLEARRGLGGEQYFGPGTRLTVT.

J is TRBJ1-1 and V is TRBV14; D unclear. V lost 6 bases to trimming and J lost 1 base, with 12 bases between them. In germline, CDR1 is SGHDN, CDR2 FVKESK. The CDR3 is 14 amino acids. The CDR3 nucleotides read TGTGCCAGCAGACCAGGACGGGGGAACACTGAAGCTTTCTTT. It is translated as CASRPGRGNTEAFF. Full variable domain (missing parts from reference TRBV14 and TRBJ1-1): EAGVTQFPSHSVIEKGQTVTLRCDPISGHDNLYWYRRVMGKEIKFLLHFVKESKQDESGMPNNRFLAERTGGTYSTLKVQPAELEDSGVYFCASRPGRGNTEAFFGQGTRLTVV.

This clone turned up a few times. The rearrangement links TRBV5-4 to TRBJ2-1, with TRBD2 matching over 15 bases. This CDR3 comprises 15 residues. V trimming: 6 bases; J trimming: 9 bases; junction bases outside the gene matches: 7. Germline-derived CDR1 and CDR2 are SGHNT and YYREEE (reference sequence). The CDR3 loop is CASIPGLAGGGEQFF. In nucleotides, the CDR3 is TGTGCCAGCATCCCGGGACTAGCGGGAGGTGGTGAGCAGTTCTTC.

The V and J genes are TRBV4-3 and TRBJ1-4; 9 bases are shared with TRBD1. CDR1 and CDR2 (germline): LGHNA, YSLEER. The ends lost 2 bases at V and 10 bases at J; junction bases unmatched: 8. The CDR3 contains 15 residues. In DNA form, the CDR3 reads TGCGCCAGCAGCCAAAACAGGGGGCATAGGGGAAAACTGTTTTTT. Amino acid sequence: CASSQNRGHRGKLFF.

V is TRBV25-1 and J is TRBJ1-6; D might be TRBD1 (5 bases). CDR3 length: 13 amino acids. Germline V gives CDR1 MGHDK, CDR2 SYGVNS. V lost 0 bases and J 13 bases, leaving 10 bases between the germline ends. CDR3 DNA: TGTGCCAGCAGTGAATATTTTGGGACTCCCCTCCACTTT. Protein sequence: CASSEYFGTPLHF.

The CDR3 DNA reads as TGTGCCAGCTCCTTCCTCGGCGGGGAGACCCAGTACTTC. It yields the protein CASSFLGGETQYF. The rearrangement joins TRBV2 to TRBJ2-5, with a possible D match to TRBD2 (5 bases). Germline V gene lookup returns CDR1 SNHLY and CDR2 FYNNEI. The CDR3 totals 13 residues. With 8 bases removed from V and 5 bases from J, the gap between germline ends came to 15 bases.

The chain employs TRBV28 and TRBJ1-2; D gene unclear. The CDR3 has 12 amino acids. V lost 7 bases and J lost 4, with 10 bases in between. Germline V CDR1 and CDR2: MDHEN, SYDVKM. Here the CDR3 DNA reads TGTGCCAGCACCTCTTCAGGCTATGGCTACACCTTC. Translation: CASTSSGYGYTF.

The chain combines TRBV27 with TRBJ2-7, with 8 bases fitting TRBD2. The germline gives CDR1 MNHEY, CDR2 SMNVEV (reference sequence). The CDR3 is 15 residues long. V trimming: 5 bases; J trimming: 7 bases; junction bases outside the gene matches: 13. The CDR3 DNA sequence: TGTGCCAGCAGTCCCTTTGGAGCGGGAGTTAATGAGCAGTACTTC. Translation: CASSPFGAGVNEQYF.

The chain carries TRBV10-3 and TRBJ1-2, with unresolved D. Germline CDR1 reads ENHRY; CDR2 reads SYGVKD. CDR3 length equals 12 residues. V lost 3 bases to trimming and J lost 3 bases, with 5 bases between them. In DNA, the CDR3 is TGTGCCATCAGTGAACAGTACTATGGCTACACCTTC. The encoded protein is CAISEQYYGYTF.

CDR3 residues: CASTERGFSGNTIYF. CDR3 DNA: TGTGCCAGCACCGAAAGGGGTTTCTCTGGAAACACCATATATTTT. The chain joins TRBV7-9 to TRBJ1-3; D is possibly TRBD1 (5 bases). The CDR3 runs to 15 residues. Germline CDR1 and CDR2: SEHNR and FQNEAQ (reference sequence). Trimming cost V 7 bases and J 0 bases, with 13 bases left between them. Filled out from reference TRBV7-9 and TRBJ1-3, the complete variable domain reads DTGVSQNPRHKITKRGQNVTFRCDPISEHNRLYWYRQTLGQGPEFLTYFQNEAQLEKSRLLSDRFSAERPKGSFSTLEIQRTEQGDSAMYLCASTERGFSGNTIYFGEGSWLTVV.

The genes are TRBV25-1 and TRBJ1-4; no clear D gene. The ends were cut back, 6 bases at V and 0 bases at J, with 17 bases in the middle. Germline V gene sequence: CDR1 MGHDK, CDR2 SYGVNS. The CDR3 extends over 17 amino acids. The DNA of the CDR3 is TGTGCCAGCAGCGGACCCCCCCTGAGGACAACTAATGAAAAACTGTTTTTT. Translation gives CASSGPPLRTTNEKLFF. The complete variable domain, with remaining parts taken from reference TRBV25-1 and TRBJ1-4, reads EADIYQTPRYLVIGTGKKITLECSQTMGHDKMYWYQQDPGMELHLIHYSYGVNSTEKGDLSSESTVSRIRTEHFPLTLESARPSHTSQYLCASSGPPLRTTNEKLFFGSGTQLSVL.

CDR3: CASQRVMNTGELFF. The CDR3 DNA reads as TGTGCCAGTCAACGGGTCATGAACACCGGGGAGCTGTTTTTT. V gene TRBV19 combines with J gene TRBJ2-2; D not resolved. The CDR3 is made up of 14 amino acids. The ends were cut back, 8 bases at V and 1 base at J, with 11 bases in the middle. Germline V lookup: CDR1 LNHDA, CDR2 SQIVND (reference sequence).

This clone was counted only a few times. The rearrangement joins TRBV5-5 to TRBJ2-5; D is unclear. The CDR3 contains 14 residues. V lost 5 bases to trimming and J lost 4 bases, with 15 bases between them. The germline CDR1 and CDR2 sequences are SGHKS and YYEKEE (reference sequence). In DNA form, the CDR3 reads TGTGCCAGCAGAAGTGGAAACTCTCGAGAGACCCAGTACTTC. Protein: CASRSGNSRETQYF.

The chain links TRBV6-5 to TRBJ2-3; possibly TRBD1 for D (5 bases). The V and J ends lost 2 bases and 3 bases respectively, with 12 bases between them. Germline CDR1 MNHEY, CDR2 SVGAGI. CDR3 size: 15 residues. The chain's CDR3 is CASSYGAGGTDTQYF. In DNA, the CDR3 is TGTGCCAGCAGTTACGGGGCAGGCGGAACAGATACGCAGTATTTT.

This chain connects TRBV27 to TRBJ1-5; D gene uncertain. Germline loops: CDR1 MNHEY, CDR2 SMNVEV (reference sequence). The CDR3 runs to 12 residues. V shed 3 bases and J shed 7 bases, with 7 bases lying between them. CDR3 in DNA: TGTGCCAGCAGTTTCATAGACCAGCCCCAGCATTTT. It encodes CASSFIDQPQHF.

This clone has more than one count but fewer than ten. The chain recombines TRBV18 with TRBJ1-3; D gene uncertain. The CDR3 loop spans 15 amino acids. The V and J ends lost 3 bases and 1 base respectively, with 10 bases between them. Looked up from germline, CDR1 is KGHSH and CDR2 is LQKENI. CDR3 protein: CASSPAAGSGNTIYF. CDR3 nucleotide sequence: TGTGCCAGCTCACCGGCGGCGGGATCTGGAAACACCATATATTTT.

As regards this clone: A read error likely explains this, since a far larger clone differs by one base. J is TRBJ1-1 and V is TRBV25-1; a possible D gene is TRBD1 (6 bases). V was trimmed by 6 bases and J by 4 bases, leaving 9 bases between them. The length of the CDR3 is 12 residues. Germline V gene lookup returns CDR1 MGHDK and CDR2 SYGVNS. The CDR3 nucleotides read TGTGCCAGCAGACGGACAGTCACTGAAGCTTTCTTT. It encodes CASRRTVTEAFF.

This clone was counted between two and nine times. The V and J genes are TRBV18 and TRBJ2-2; D call uncertain. The CDR3 extends over 15 amino acids. Trimming took 3 bases from V and 6 from J, leaving 14 bases between them. Germline V gene lookup returns CDR1 KGHSH and CDR2 LQKENI. CDR3: CASSPLGRASGELFF. The CDR3 bases are TGTGCCAGCTCACCTCTAGGACGGGCGTCCGGGGAGCTGTTTTTT. Looking up the rest from reference TRBV18 and TRBJ2-2 gives the full variable domain: NAGVMQNPRHLVRRRGQEARLRCSPMKGHSHVYWYRQLPEEGLKFMVYLQKENIIDESGMPKERFSAEFPKEGPSILRIQQVVRGDSAAYFCASSPLGRASGELFFGEGSRLTVL.

The chain links TRBV7-9 to TRBJ1-2; weak D call: TRBD1 (6 bases). Germline V lookup: CDR1 SEHNR, CDR2 FQNEAQ (reference sequence). This CDR3 is 12 amino acids long. Deletions cut 1 base from V and 9 bases from J, with 9 bases between. The CDR3 spells CASSLVGGRYTF. The CDR3, as DNA: TGTGCCAGCAGCTTAGTCGGGGGGCGCTACACCTTC.

This clone appeared a few times. This rearrangement joins TRBV5-6 to TRBJ2-1; no clear D gene. The length of the CDR3 is 12 residues. With 4 bases removed from V and 8 bases from J, the gap between germline ends came to 10 bases. Germline CDR1 reads SGHDT; CDR2 reads YYEEEE. CDR3 coding DNA: TGTGCCAGCAGCCAACAGTTCGATGAGCAGTTCTTC. Its protein product is CASSQQFDEQFF.

V and J are TRBV7-2 and TRBJ2-3; no clear D. CDR3 length: 12 residues. Trimming took 6 bases from V and 4 from J, leaving 8 bases between them. Germline-derived CDR1 and CDR2 are SGHTA and FQGNSA. CDR3 sequence: CASRVIADTQYF. CDR3 nucleotides: TGTGCCAGCAGGGTTATAGCAGATACGCAGTATTTT.